Shown below are 8 T cell receptor beta chains from a single sample sequenced in a study of T cell repertoires and HLA-DP antigens. This table comes from immunoSEQ multiplex PCR, and its TCRdb copy is limited to in-frame clones, with some not included. This table has roughly 120,000 clones, roughly 92% appearing once. These receptors are not linked to any known antigen. The sequenced material came from CD4+ T cells from PBMCs. These receptors all stem from a woman between 18 and 30 years old in good health and CMV-seronegative.

The chain recombines TRBV7-9 with TRBJ1-6; the D gene is possibly TRBD1 (5 bases). Per germline, CDR1 SEHNR and CDR2 FQNEAQ (reference sequence). The CDR3 has 16 residues. Trimming took off 5 bases at V and 7 bases at J, with 18 bases between the two ends. Here the CDR3 DNA reads TGTGCCAGCAGCGTCTGGCGTCAGGGTTGGAATTCACCCCTCCACTTT. As protein: CASSVWRQGWNSPLHF.

In its sample, this clone was seen once. This chain's CDR3 is CAISESDGTGELFF. CDR3 nucleotide sequence: TGTGCCATCAGTGAGTCGGATGGGACCGGGGAGCTGTTTTTT. The chain combines TRBV10-3 with TRBJ2-2, with D hard to call. Germline CDR1 and CDR2: ENHRY and SYGVKD. V was shortened by 0 bases and J by 5 bases, with 7 bases between the two germline ends. The CDR3 covers 14 residues.

The chain links TRBV5-1 to TRBJ2-1; TRBD2 matches 15 bases. The CDR3 loop spans 15 amino acids. V shed 4 bases and J 9 bases; nucleotides not matched to a gene: 5. CDR1 and CDR2 (germline): SGHRS, YFSETQ. The CDR3 loop reads CASSLGLAGGGEQFF. The CDR3, as DNA: TGCGCCAGCAGCCTGGGACTAGCGGGAGGAGGTGAGCAGTTCTTC.

The chain carries TRBV28 and TRBJ1-4; 9 nucleotides align to TRBD1. V lost 5 bases and J lost 7; bases outside the gene matches: 5. Germline V lookup: CDR1 MDHEN, CDR2 SYDVKM. The CDR3 covers 14 residues. The CDR3 loop is CASSRDRASEKLFF. The CDR3 DNA reads TGTGCCAGCAGTCGGGACAGGGCAAGTGAAAAACTGTTTTTT. Together with reference TRBV28 and TRBJ1-4, the CDR3 gives the full variable domain: DVKVTQSSRYLVKRTGEKVFLECVQDMDHENMFWYRQDPGLGLRLIYFSYDVKMKEKGDIPEGYSVSREKKERFSLILESASTNQTSMYLCASSRDRASEKLFFGSGTQLSVL.

V and J are TRBV23-1 and TRBJ1-1, with a weak D call TRBD1 (5 bases). TRBV23-1 is classed as an ORF, of uncertain function. This CDR3 comprises 13 residues. V shed 6 bases and J shed 6 bases, with 14 bases lying between them. CDR3 DNA sequence: TGCGCCAGCAGCAAAGTAGGGGACGCTGAAGCTTTCTTT. It codes for CASSKVGDAEAFF.

The chain links TRBV18 to TRBJ1-4, with TRBD1 identical over 10 bases. V trimming: 6 bases; J trimming: 8 bases; junction bases outside the gene matches: 6. Germline-derived CDR1 and CDR2 are KGHSH and LQKENI. This CDR3 has 14 residues. In DNA form, the CDR3 reads TGTGCCAGCTCCGGGACAGGGGAACGGGAAAAACTGTTTTTT. It specifies CASSGTGEREKLFF.

The V call is TRBV19, the J call TRBJ1-2; a weak D match, TRBD1 (6 bases). Germline CDR1 is LNHDA and CDR2 is SQIVND (reference sequence). V lost 6 bases and J 6 bases, leaving 17 bases between the germline ends. This CDR3 comprises 14 residues. CDR3 nucleotide sequence: TGTGCCAGTAGCCTTGGACAGACCTTGGATGGCTACACCTTC. It yields the protein CASSLGQTLDGYTF. The full variable domain, its missing parts supplied by reference TRBV19 and TRBJ1-2, is DGGITQSPKYLFRKEGQNVTLSCEQNLNHDAMYWYRQDPGQGLRLIYYSQIVNDFQKGDIAEGYSVSREKKESFPLTVTSAQKNPTAFYLCASSLGQTLDGYTFGSGTRLTVV.

The J gene is TRBJ1-5, the V gene TRBV2; D unresolved. Per germline, CDR1 SNHLY and CDR2 FYNNEI. The CDR3 spans 16 residues. Trimming left V 2 bases short and J 4 bases short, with 15 bases between. CDR3 in DNA: TGTGCCAGCAGTGAATTTTTGGGAATGGCAAATCAGCCCCAGCATTTT. As protein: CASSEFLGMANQPQHF.